Below, 23 T cell receptor beta chains from the same sample are listed, as sequenced in a study of cytomegalovirus exposure and HLA in healthy donors. PCR was performed using 60 Vbeta and 13 Jbeta primers. Generated by immunoSEQ multiplex PCR, the TCRdb table keeps only in-frame clones and is missing some. The repertoire consists of 100,000 to 150,000 clones, with approximately 17% occurring once and the leading ten covering approximately 2.9%. Material for sequencing was PBMCs. All receptors derive from a female donor in good health and CMV-seropositive.

The rearrangement uses TRBV7-8 and TRBJ1-1; no clear D. Germline CDR1 SGHVS, CDR2 FQNEAQ. V lost 3 bases and J 2 bases, leaving 16 bases between the germline ends. The CDR3 is 16 amino acids. The CDR3 loop reads CASSFSTGILNTEAFF. The CDR3, as DNA: TGTGCCAGCAGCTTTAGTACGGGAATTCTAAACACTGAAGCTTTCTTT.

The V call is TRBV30, the J call TRBJ1-1; D is undetermined. The CDR3 has 14 amino acids. The germline gives CDR1 GTSNPN, CDR2 SVGIG (reference sequence). The germline V and J ends were trimmed by 3 bases and 11 bases, with 22 bases remaining between them. In DNA, the CDR3 is TGTGCCTGGAGCAAAATACGCGCAGGCGATTATGCTTTCTTT. Its protein product is CAWSKIRAGDYAFF.

This clone was detected a few times. This chain uses TRBV29-1 with TRBJ1-2; 8 nucleotides match TRBD1. The trim removed 6 bases at V and 3 bases at J, leaving 6 bases unmatched. Per germline, CDR1 SQVTM and CDR2 ANQGSEA. This CDR3 spans 13 amino acids. The CDR3 coding sequence is TGCAGCGTCGGACAGGGAAATTACTATGGCTACACCTTC. This codes for CSVGQGNYYGYTF.

This clone was found a few times. This CDR3 is also generated by other DNA sequences in the sample. V is TRBV5-1 and J is TRBJ1-1; tentatively, D is TRBD1 (5 bases). There are 14 residues in the CDR3. From germline, CDR1 is SGHRS and CDR2 YFSETQ. Deletions cut 0 bases from V and 0 bases from J, with 6 bases between. The CDR3 region is CASSLGGMNTEAFF. CDR3 in DNA: TGCGCCAGCAGCTTGGGGGGCATGAACACTGAAGCTTTCTTT.

The J gene is TRBJ1-5, the V gene TRBV19; perhaps TRBD1 as D (6 bases). The CDR3 contains 13 residues. Germline loops: CDR1 LNHDA, CDR2 SQIVND (reference sequence). V dropped 6 bases and J dropped 5 bases, with 11 bases sitting between them. DNA for the CDR3: TGTGCCAGTAGCAGGGGAGTTCATCAGCCCCAGCATTTT. Translating it yields CASSRGVHQPQHF.

The chain employs TRBV29-1 and TRBJ2-3; D possibly corresponds to TRBD2 (5 bases). The germline CDR1 and CDR2 sequences are SQVTM and ANQGSEA. The CDR3 has 12 amino acids. Between the trimmed V and J ends, which lost 6 bases and 5 bases, there was a span of 12 bases. The CDR3 loop is CSVDRSGDTQYF. CDR3 sequence (DNA): TGCAGCGTGGACCGGAGCGGAGATACGCAGTATTTT.

V is TRBV6-1 and J is TRBJ2-7; no reliable D call. The V gene lost 2 bases and the J gene lost 4 bases, with 9 bases spanning the gap. The CDR3 consists of 13 residues. Germline-derived CDR1 and CDR2 are MNHNS and SASEGT. CDR3 residues: CASSERSDYEQYF. In DNA, the CDR3 is TGTGCCAGCAGTGAACGGAGCGATTACGAGCAGTACTTC.

V is TRBV2 and J is TRBJ2-1; D is possibly TRBD2 (6 bases). Germline V CDR1 and CDR2: SNHLY, FYNNEI. V was cut by 8 bases and J by 9 bases, with 20 bases left in between. This CDR3 region has 14 residues. The CDR3 bases are TGTGCCAGCCGTACCTCGCCCGACGGGGGTGAGCAGTTCTTC. It specifies CASRTSPDGGEQFF. Supplemented by reference TRBV2 and TRBJ2-1, the full variable domain reads EPEVTQTPSHQVTQMGQEVILRCVPISNHLYFYWYRQILGQKVEFLVSFYNNEISEKSEIFDDQFSVERPDGSNFTLKIRSTKLEDSAMYFCASRTSPDGGEQFFGPGTRLTVL.

The V and J genes are TRBV28 and TRBJ2-7; D is uncertain. The germline V and J ends were trimmed by 6 bases and 7 bases, with 16 bases remaining between them. Germline-derived CDR1 and CDR2 are MDHEN and SYDVKM. The CDR3 consists of 13 residues. Here the CDR3 reads CASRLPVTGEQYF. In DNA form, the CDR3 reads TGTGCCAGCAGGCTCCCCGTGACGGGTGAGCAGTACTTC.

This clone turned up a few times. The CDR3 nucleotides read TGTGCCAGCAGTTTGATAGATGCGAGGAGGTCCAATGAGCAGTTCTTC. This codes for CASSLIDARRSNEQFF. The chain has TRBV28 and TRBJ2-1; D is possibly TRBD2 (5 bases). V dropped 3 bases and J dropped 6 bases, with 18 bases sitting between them. Germline loops: CDR1 MDHEN, CDR2 SYDVKM. The CDR3 sequence is 16 residues long.

The CDR3 DNA sequence: TGTGCCAGCAGTTTAAGTGCCAGGCCCGAATCGTACTTC. This translates into CASSLSARPESYF. V usage is TRBV28 and J usage is TRBJ2-4; D unresolved. Germline V lookup: CDR1 MDHEN, CDR2 SYDVKM. Between the trimmed V and J ends, which lost 2 bases and 15 bases, there was a span of 17 bases. This CDR3 comprises 13 residues.

This clone was found once. The J gene is TRBJ2-2, the V gene TRBV14; D possibly corresponds to TRBD2 (5 bases). Trimming took off 2 bases at V and 0 bases at J, with 13 bases between the two ends. Germline CDR1 SGHDN, CDR2 FVKESK. This CDR3 contains 17 residues. The CDR3 is CASSQREIGTNTGELFF. The CDR3 bases are TGTGCCAGCAGCCAAAGGGAGATAGGGACGAACACCGGGGAGCTGTTTTTT.

This clone has a handful of counts. This chain uses TRBV6-5 with TRBJ1-2; 8 nucleotides line up with TRBD1. Germline lookup yields CDR1 MNHEY and CDR2 SVGAGI. The J segment lost 7 bases and the V segment lost 4 bases, leaving 5 bases of the junction unmatched. The CDR3 runs 13 residues. This chain's CDR3 is CASSLRQGSGYTF. DNA for the CDR3: TGTGCCAGCAGTTTAAGACAGGGGTCTGGCTACACCTTC.

This clone has a handful of counts. The chain recombines TRBV2 with TRBJ1-5; no firm D call. Trimming removed 0 bases at V and 4 bases at J, with 10 bases between. This CDR3 is built from 15 residues. From germline, CDR1 is SNHLY and CDR2 FYNNEI. The CDR3 region has the DNA TGTGCCAGCAGTGAAGCGCGAACTATGAATCAGCCCCAGCATTTT. It yields the protein CASSEARTMNQPQHF.

The V call is TRBV19, the J call TRBJ1-1, with TRBD1 as a possible D gene (5 bases). Trimming removed 6 bases at V and 0 bases at J, with 8 bases between. There are 13 residues in the CDR3. CDR1 and CDR2 (germline): LNHDA, SQIVND (reference sequence). The CDR3 loop is CASSRQMNTEAFF. CDR3 bases: TGTGCCAGTAGCCGACAGATGAACACTGAAGCTTTCTTT.

The CDR3 is CASSYEYQPQHF. The CDR3 DNA follows: TGTGCCAGCAGTTACGAGTATCAGCCCCAGCATTTT. The chain combines TRBV6-6 with TRBJ1-5; D is unclear. The CDR3 sequence is 12 residues long. Germline V gives CDR1 MNHNY, CDR2 SVGAGI (reference sequence). The ends were cut back, 2 bases at V and 5 bases at J, with 4 bases in the middle.

In its sample, this clone was seen a few times. The chain uses TRBV2 and TRBJ2-3; D gene ambiguous. The CDR3 loop spans 12 amino acids. The V gene's germline CDR1 is SNHLY and CDR2 FYNNEI. V gave up 7 bases and J gave up 6 bases, with 11 bases separating them. CDR3 nucleotide sequence: TGTGCCAGCATGGCTCCTAGGGATACGCAGTATTTT. Its protein product is CASMAPRDTQYF.

This clone was detected a few times. The rearrangement links TRBV6-5 to TRBJ1-1, with TRBD1 as a possible D gene (6 bases). The germline V and J ends were trimmed by 6 bases and 4 bases, with 12 bases remaining between them. This CDR3 has 13 residues. CDR1 is MNHEY, CDR2 SVGAGI, per germline. Here the CDR3 reads CASRQGHSTEAFF. The CDR3 nucleotides read TGTGCCAGCAGACAGGGCCACAGCACTGAAGCTTTCTTT.

V gene TRBV19 combines with J gene TRBJ2-1, with D possibly matching TRBD2 (5 bases). In germline, CDR1 is LNHDA, CDR2 SQIVND (reference sequence). Trimming shortened V by 1 base and J by 8 bases, and 12 bases separated the two germline ends. This CDR3 is built from 14 residues. DNA for the CDR3: TGTGCCAGTAGTATAGGGAGGTGGGCCGATGAGCAGTTCTTC. Its translation: CASSIGRWADEQFF. The variable domain in full, with the rest retrieved from reference TRBV19 and TRBJ2-1, is DGGITQSPKYLFRKEGQNVTLSCEQNLNHDAMYWYRQDPGQGLRLIYYSQIVNDFQKGDIAEGYSVSREKKESFPLTVTSAQKNPTAFYLCASSIGRWADEQFFGPGTRLTVL.

This clone turned up a few times. The chain joins TRBV25-1 to TRBJ1-4, with a possible D match to TRBD1 (6 bases). The germline CDR1 and CDR2 sequences are MGHDK and SYGVNS. The CDR3 has 15 amino acids. Trimming took off 2 bases at V and 6 bases at J, with 13 bases between the two ends. The CDR3 sequence: CASSEGTGTYEKLFF. CDR3 sequence (DNA): TGTGCCAGCAGTGAAGGAACCGGGACATATGAAAAACTGTTTTTT. Full variable domain (missing parts from reference TRBV25-1 and TRBJ1-4): EADIYQTPRYLVIGTGKKITLECSQTMGHDKMYWYQQDPGMELHLIHYSYGVNSTEKGDLSSESTVSRIRTEHFPLTLESARPSHTSQYLCASSEGTGTYEKLFFGSGTQLSVL.

This clone has just a few counts. This sequence joins TRBV10-3 and TRBJ2-3; TRBD1 agrees at 7 bases. The V and J ends lost 7 bases and 4 bases, in that order; junction bases with no gene match: 11. The germline gives CDR1 ENHRY, CDR2 SYGVKD. CDR3 length: 15 residues. The CDR3 DNA reads as TGTGCCATCAACCCCCACAGGGGTTTTGCAGATACGCAGTATTTT. Translating gives CAINPHRGFADTQYF.

The J gene is TRBJ2-1, the V gene TRBV4-2; D possibly corresponds to TRBD2 (7 bases). Germline CDR1 is LGHNA and CDR2 is YNFKEQ. The CDR3 has 16 residues. V lost 2 bases and J 0 bases, leaving 11 bases between the germline ends. The CDR3 is CASSQRGGSSYNEQFF. The CDR3, as DNA: TGTGCCAGCAGCCAAAGGGGGGGTAGCTCCTACAATGAGCAGTTCTTC.

This clone was detected only a few times. The gene calls are TRBV5-1 and TRBJ2-1, with D tentatively TRBD1 (6 bases). Germline CDR1 and CDR2: SGHRS and YFSETQ. The CDR3 length is 13 residues. The V gene lost 5 bases and the J gene lost 7 bases, with 13 bases spanning the gap. The CDR3 region is CASSRQAGNEQFF. DNA for the CDR3: TGCGCCAGCAGTCGACAGGCGGGTAATGAGCAGTTCTTC.